The TCR beta chain under discussion was sequenced for a study of post-analysis software for immune sequencing data. The CDR3 loop spans 15 amino acids. CDR1 and CDR2 from the germline V gene are ENHRY and SYGVKD. V shed 8 bases and J shed 8 bases, with 22 bases lying between them. Prepared libraries of TCR beta cDNA carried unique molecular identifiers. TCRdb fed the PCR reads into MiXCR, producing one record per CDR3 protein. The data contain 600,000 to 750,000 distinct CDR3 sequences, around 60% of them singletons. There are a few counts of this clonotype. No antigen is known for it. Findings of the study overall: Samples prepared in the same batch strongly co-clustered by F measure. Relative to controls, patients had 4 or 5 TRBV segments at higher frequency, with TRBV5-6, TRBV5-1 and TRBV20-1 among these.

Sequenced sample: blood. This clonotype originated in a girl aged 2 to 9 with multiple sclerosis. The V gene is TRBV10-3, the J gene TRBJ2-1; D is possibly TRBD2 (8 bases). The CDR3 nucleotides read TGTGCCATCCTGACAGGGCTAGCGGGCGAGGATGAGCAGTTCTTC. It codes for CAILTGLAGEDEQFF.